The 28 T cell receptor beta chains listed next were all sequenced from one sample in a study of neurological immune-mediated disorders. TCRdb analysed the 5' RACE reads with MiXCR anew, one entry per CDR3 protein. The repertoire includes roughly 71,000 distinct CDR3 sequences, almost 4% of them detected once, and approximately 1.3% sits in the top ten. The source material was PBMCs. The receptors come from a man aged 25 to 45 with multiple sclerosis.

Ten or more counts support this clonotype. The chain employs TRBV20-1 and TRBJ2-7, with 7 bases lining up with TRBD1. V gave up 6 bases and J gave up 4 bases; unmatched junction bases: 9. Germline V gene sequence: CDR1 DFQATT, CDR2 SNEGSKA (reference sequence). The CDR3 covers 13 residues. This CDR3 is CSAHVRDSYEQYF. CDR3 DNA sequence: TGCAGTGCCCATGTTCGGGACAGTTACGAGCAGTACTTC.

This clonotype has just a few counts. The chain combines TRBV6-2 or TRBV6-3 with TRBJ2-5, with TRBD1 identical over 8 bases. V was clipped by 6 bases and J by 5 bases; unmatched bases: 5. CDR1 and CDR2 (germline): MNHEY, SVGEGT. The CDR3 is 13 residues long. The CDR3 DNA is TGTGCCAGCAGCCCGGACAGGGAGGAGACCCAGTACTTC. Protein: CASSPDREETQYF.

This clonotype was observed at least ten times. The chain combines TRBV5-1 with TRBJ2-1; a possible D gene is TRBD2 (5 bases). The CDR3 loop spans 13 amino acids. Trimming took off 1 base at V and 5 bases at J, with 7 bases between the two ends. The germline V gene has CDR1 SGHRS and CDR2 YFSETQ. The CDR3 reads CASSLPGNNEQFF. CDR3 coding DNA: TGCGCCAGCAGCTTGCCGGGGAACAATGAGCAGTTCTTC. Full variable domain (rest looked up from reference TRBV5-1 and TRBJ2-1): KAGVTQTPRYLIKTRGQQVTLSCSPISGHRSVSWYQQTPGQGLQFLFEYFSETQRNKGNFPGRFSGRQFSNSRSEMNVSTLELGDSALYLCASSLPGNNEQFFGPGTRLTVL.

In its sample, this clonotype was seen many times. The gene calls are TRBV4-1 and TRBJ2-2; TRBD2 agrees at 7 bases. CDR1 and CDR2 (germline): MGHRA, YSYEKL. J lost 9 bases, V lost 1 base, and 2 bases had no gene match. The CDR3 spans 13 residues. The CDR3 nucleotides read TGCGCCAGCAGCCAAGCGGGGGGAAGGGAGCTGTTTTTT. Translating gives CASSQAGGRELFF.

This clonotype was detected ten times or more. This chain uses TRBV6-2 or TRBV6-3 with TRBJ2-7; a possible D gene is TRBD2 (6 bases). This CDR3 has 15 amino acids. V shed 2 bases and J shed 0 bases, with 11 bases lying between them. Germline V CDR1 and CDR2: MNHEY, SVGEGT. CDR3 coding DNA: TGTGCCAGCAGTTACGGCGGGGATCCCTCCTACGAGCAGTACTTC. Translated, it gives CASSYGGDPSYEQYF.

This clonotype was seen ten or more times. The gene calls are TRBV2 and TRBJ1-1; D uncertain. The CDR3 has 13 residues. V was cut by 3 bases and J by 6 bases, with 11 bases left in between. Germline-derived CDR1 and CDR2 are SNHLY and FYNNEI. The CDR3 loop is CASSEMNSAEAFF. The CDR3, as DNA: TGTGCCAGCAGTGAGATGAACAGCGCTGAAGCTTTCTTT.

This clonotype was picked up a small number of times. The rearrangement uses TRBV10-3 and TRBJ2-5; D not certain. In germline, CDR1 is ENHRY, CDR2 SYGVKD. The germline V and J ends were trimmed by 6 bases and 5 bases, with 19 bases remaining between them. This CDR3 region has 15 residues. The CDR3 sequence is CAISSSIRSSETQYF. The CDR3 DNA is TGTGCCATCAGCTCATCGATCCGGTCGTCGGAGACCCAGTACTTC.

Ten or more counts support this clonotype. The chain uses TRBV27 and TRBJ1-5; D gene ambiguous. Between the trimmed V and J ends, which lost 1 base and 2 bases, there was a span of 9 bases. Germline V gives CDR1 MNHEY, CDR2 SMNVEV (reference sequence). The length of the CDR3 is 15 residues. The chain's CDR3 is CASSLLWQRNQPQHF. The DNA for the CDR3 is TGTGCCAGCAGTTTATTGTGGCAGCGCAATCAGCCCCAGCATTTT.

This clonotype was seen many times. The DNA for the CDR3 is TGCAGTGCTAGAAAATTACAGGGAGGGTCCTACGAGCAGTACTTC. This translates into CSARKLQGGSYEQYF. This sequence joins TRBV20-1 and TRBJ2-7; D might be TRBD2 (7 bases). Per germline, CDR1 DFQATT and CDR2 SNEGSKA (reference sequence). V lost 2 bases to trimming and J lost 1 base, with 15 bases between them. This CDR3 is built from 15 residues.

This clonotype was seen ten or more times. The junction departs from germline at one end; a sequencing error may be responsible. V and J are TRBV6-1 and TRBJ1-1; unclear D gene. CDR1 is MNHNS, CDR2 SASEGT, per germline. The CDR3 is made up of 8 amino acids. CDR3 loop: CATRTPLF. DNA of the CDR3: TGTGCCACTAGAACCCCTCTCTTT.

This clonotype came up a few times. The J gene is TRBJ1-5, the V gene TRBV5-1; no reliable D call. Germline V gene sequence: CDR1 SGHRS, CDR2 YFSETQ. The V and J ends lost 0 bases and 5 bases respectively, with 18 bases between them. This CDR3 contains 17 residues. CDR3 loop: CASSLALQLRRYQPQHF. The CDR3 region has the DNA TGCGCCAGCAGCTTGGCCTTACAGTTACGTCGATATCAGCCCCAGCATTTT.

Many counts were recorded for this clonotype. The chain recombines TRBV20-1 with TRBJ1-1; no clear D. V lost 5 bases to trimming and J lost 6 bases, with 16 bases between them. From germline, CDR1 is DFQATT and CDR2 SNEGSKA (reference sequence). The CDR3 loop spans 13 amino acids. CDR3 in amino acids: CSARGRPGPEAFF. The DNA for the CDR3 is TGCAGTGCTCGAGGACGGCCCGGTCCTGAAGCTTTCTTT.

This clonotype was seen repeatedly, ten times or more. The V gene is TRBV5-1, the J gene TRBJ1-1; 7 bases align to TRBD1. V shed 4 bases and J 7 bases; nucleotides not matched to a gene: 16. The CDR3 sequence is 16 residues long. The germline V gene has CDR1 SGHRS and CDR2 YFSETQ. The CDR3 sequence is CASSETGISLLGEAFF. CDR3 coding DNA: TGCGCCAGCAGCGAGACAGGGATCTCACTATTAGGTGAAGCTTTCTTT.

This clonotype was counted at least ten times. The chain is built from TRBV5-1 and TRBJ2-6, with 9 bases that match TRBD1. Germline trimming cut 4 bases from V and 1 base from J; bases unmatched to any gene: 9. The CDR3 runs 18 residues. The germline CDR1 and CDR2 sequences are SGHRS and YFSETQ. The chain's CDR3 is CASSPKTGGISGANVLTF. DNA for the CDR3: TGCGCCAGCAGCCCTAAGACAGGGGGAATATCTGGGGCCAACGTCCTGACTTTC. Looking up the rest from reference TRBV5-1 and TRBJ2-6 gives the full variable domain: KAGVTQTPRYLIKTRGQQVTLSCSPISGHRSVSWYQQTPGQGLQFLFEYFSETQRNKGNFPGRFSGRQFSNSRSEMNVSTLELGDSALYLCASSPKTGGISGANVLTFGAGSRLTVL.

Remarks on this clonotype: The junction shows a germline mismatch at one end, possibly a read error. V and J are TRBV20-1 and TRBJ1-5; possible D gene TRBD1, 5 bases. Germline V gene lookup returns CDR1 DFQATT and CDR2 SNEGSKA (reference sequence). CDR3 length equals 14 residues. CDR3 protein: CSAASGGSNQPQNF. The CDR3 DNA reads TGCAGTGCCGCGAGTGGGGGTAGCAATCAGCCCCAGAATTTT.

In its sample, this clonotype was seen many times. V is TRBV7-9 and J is TRBJ2-3; D unclear. From germline, CDR1 is SEHNR and CDR2 FQNEAQ (reference sequence). There are 13 residues in the CDR3. Deletions cut 6 bases from V and 2 bases from J, with 9 bases between. As DNA, the CDR3 is TGTGCCAGCAGACAAGAATCCACAGATACGCAGTATTTT. It codes for CASRQESTDTQYF.

This clonotype showed up many times. The CDR3 reads CASGGQPSLSSYNEQFF. In DNA form, the CDR3 reads TGTGCCAGCGGGGGGCAGCCGAGCTTAAGCTCCTACAATGAGCAGTTCTTC. This rearrangement joins TRBV9 to TRBJ2-1; either TRBD1 or TRBD2 may supply D (6 bases each). Trimming removed 7 bases at V and 0 bases at J, with 20 bases between. Germline lookup yields CDR1 SGDLS and CDR2 YYNGEE. There are 17 residues in the CDR3.

In its sample, this clonotype was seen many times. The chain links TRBV7-2 to TRBJ1-1; no definite D call. The length of the CDR3 is 12 residues. Trimming cost V 1 base and J 7 bases, with 7 bases left between them. Looked up from germline, CDR1 is SGHTA and CDR2 is FQGNSA. This CDR3 reads CASSLVGIEAFF. CDR3 DNA sequence: TGTGCCAGCAGCTTAGTGGGAATTGAAGCTTTCTTT.

On this clonotype: An end of the junction differs from the germline gene, which may be a read error. The CDR3 loop is CASSFWTGPNQPQNF. CDR3 nucleotide sequence: TGTGCCAGCAGCTTCTGGACAGGGCCAAATCAGCCCCAGAATTTT. The rearrangement uses TRBV7-2 and TRBJ1-5; 8 bases are a match to TRBD1. Germline-derived CDR1 and CDR2 are SGHTA and FQGNSA. This CDR3 region has 15 residues.

The table lists this clonotype with many counts. Germline is not matched at one junction end, which may reflect a read error. The genes are TRBV5-1 and TRBJ2-7, with 11 bases that match TRBD1. This CDR3 is built from 14 residues. Germline CDR1 SGHRS, CDR2 YFSETQ. CDR3 loop: CASSPDRGPYEQYF. CDR3 DNA: TGTGCCAGCAGCCCGGACAGGGGGCCCTACGAGCAGTACTTC.

This clonotype was picked up a small number of times. The V call is TRBV20-1, the J call TRBJ2-3; 7 bases line up with TRBD2. Trimming removed 1 base from V and 3 bases from J; junction bases left unmatched: 4. CDR1 and CDR2 from the germline V gene are DFQATT and SNEGSKA (reference sequence). This CDR3 is 14 amino acids long. The CDR3, as DNA: TGCAGTGCTAGAGTACTAGCGAGTACAGATACGCAGTATTTT. It codes for CSARVLASTDTQYF.

This clonotype was detected ten times or more. The J gene is TRBJ1-1, the V gene TRBV7-9; TRBD1 agrees at 9 bases. This CDR3 has 17 amino acids. Germline CDR1 is SEHNR and CDR2 is FQNEAQ (reference sequence). Trimming at V came to 5 bases and at J to 0 bases, leaving 10 bases not matched to a gene. The CDR3 DNA follows: TGTGCCAGCAGCCAACGGGGGACAGGGTACATGAACACTGAAGCTTTCTTT. Its protein is CASSQRGTGYMNTEAFF.

This clonotype was picked up many times. This chain uses TRBV5-8 with TRBJ2-2; D is possibly TRBD1 (6 bases). V was cut by 6 bases and J by 6 bases, with 12 bases left in between. The CDR3 covers 13 residues. From germline, CDR1 is SGHTS and CDR2 YDEGEE. CDR3 protein: CASNRGQPGELFF. The CDR3 DNA follows: TGTGCCAGCAACCGAGGACAGCCCGGGGAGCTGTTTTTT.

This clonotype was detected ten times or more. V gene TRBV5-5 combines with J gene TRBJ2-5; unclear D gene. V was trimmed by 2 bases and J by 2 bases, leaving 7 bases between them. CDR1 is SGHKS, CDR2 YYEKEE, per germline (reference sequence). There are 13 residues in the CDR3. CDR3 DNA: TGTGCCAGCAGCTTCCCAGGACAAGAGACCCAGTACTTC. Translation gives CASSFPGQETQYF.

The sample holds many counts of this clonotype. This rearrangement joins TRBV20-1 to TRBJ2-3; 7 nucleotides line up with TRBD1. Germline values: CDR1 DFQATT, CDR2 SNEGSKA (reference sequence). This CDR3 is built from 13 residues. The V gene end was trimmed by 4 bases and the J gene end by 6 bases; junction bases not matched to a gene: 7. This CDR3 is CSANRGIIDTQYF. The CDR3 bases are TGCAGTGCTAACAGGGGCATAATTGATACGCAGTATTTT.

This clonotype appeared many times. The V and J genes are TRBV4-1 and TRBJ2-6; TRBD1 matches 12 bases. The length of the CDR3 is 17 residues. Unmatched junction bases numbered 6, after V lost 6 bases and J lost 3 bases. CDR1 and CDR2 from the germline V gene are MGHRA and YSYEKL. DNA of the CDR3: TGCGCCAGCAGATCCGGGACAGGGGGCTTTGGGGCCAACGTCCTGACTTTC. Its translation is CASRSGTGGFGANVLTF.

There are many counts of this clonotype. The chain has TRBV4-1 and TRBJ2-1; 8 nucleotides agree with TRBD2. Germline CDR1 and CDR2: MGHRA and YSYEKL. The CDR3 has 14 amino acids. V trimming: 4 bases; J trimming: 7 bases; junction bases outside the gene matches: 6. The CDR3 DNA sequence: TGCGCCAGCAGCCGCGGCGGGGGGAAGAATGAGCAGTTCTTC. Translation: CASSRGGGKNEQFF.

This clonotype was observed many times. The V gene is TRBV20-1, the J gene TRBJ2-7, with 9 bases identical to TRBD1. Per the germline V gene, CDR1 is DFQATT and CDR2 is SNEGSKA (reference sequence). The V gene end was trimmed by 0 bases and the J gene end by 5 bases; junction bases not matched to a gene: 8. The CDR3 extends over 15 amino acids. The CDR3 DNA reads TGCAGTGCTAGAGATAGGGGACAGGGTTCCCACGAGCAGTACTTC. Protein: CSARDRGQGSHEQYF.